This record concerns one T cell receptor beta chain sequence. The antigen is unknown. This sample is part of a study of T cell responses to AZD1222 COVID-19 vaccine. Here immunoSEQ multiplex PCR was the method, and the copy in TCRdb shows in-frame clones only, minus some. The sample has roughly 120,000 clones, 80% to 90% seen once. The CDR3 has 17 residues. Unmatched junction bases numbered 17, after V lost 5 bases and J lost 9 bases. CDR1 is MRHNA, CDR2 SNTAGT, per germline. Study-wide results and limits: Researchers report vaccine-associated CD4 TCRs spanning spike, with dominance at 160-218 and 743-854. Two AZD1222 administrations were followed by greater Spike-specific TCR breadth and depth. Possibly, clonal diversity was underestimated; donors were largely white British and included more females. Repertoire sampling happened only post peak T cell response.

The chain employs TRBV6-4 and TRBJ2-7, with 12 bases matching TRBD2. This clonotype was obtained from an adult in good health. The source was peripheral blood, collected on day 0 of MenACWY control vaccination. The CDR3 is CASSRPRLAGDLLGQYF. DNA of the CDR3: TGTGCCAGCAGTCGCCCCAGACTAGCGGGGGACCTACTTGGGCAGTACTTC.